This T cell receptor beta chain originates from a study of T cell responses to AZD1222 COVID-19 vaccine. Study findings and constraints: Targeting of unmutated variant regions was reportedly seen in nearly half of spike-specific TCRs. Among vaccine-associated CD4 TCRs, coverage spanned spike, with dominance at 160-218 and 743-854. Donors skewed white British and female; clonal diversity was possibly underestimated.

Of note for this clone: Its target is unknown.

Clones were sequenced by immunoSEQ multiplex PCR, and TCRdb holds only the in-frame ones, with some missing. The sample carries 90,000 to 100,000 clones, about 85% recorded once. The CDR3 spans 17 residues. Germline V gene sequence: CDR1 MNHEY, CDR2 SVGEGT. With 2 bases removed from V and 7 bases from J, the gap between germline ends came to 23 bases. Source: peripheral blood, taken 28 days after the second AZD1222 dose. The chain joins TRBV6-2 or TRBV6-3 to TRBJ1-2; D unclear. This clonotype originated in an adult who received the AZD1222 COVID-19 vaccine. As DNA, the CDR3 is TGTGCCAGCAGTTACGAATCGGGCAGTGGGGTTGTTTTTGGCTACACCTTC. Encoded protein: CASSYESGSGVVFGYTF.